This TCR beta chain emerged from a study of response to subunit inactivated influenza vaccine. TCRdb independently ran MiXCR on the RT-PCR reads; one entry per CDR3 protein. The data show hundreds of thousands of distinct CDR3 sequences, with 12% seen just once and about 8% held by the top ten. This clonotype was seen a handful of times. V shed 0 bases and J shed 4 bases, with 17 bases lying between them. The CDR3 runs to 17 residues. Looked up from germline, CDR1 is SGHNT and CDR2 is YYREEE (reference sequence). Material: non-naive T cells sorted from PBMCs, obtained around 15 days before vaccination. The rearrangement uses TRBV5-4 and TRBJ2-4, with D perhaps given as TRBD1 or TRBD2 (5 bases each). The receptor was derived from a man in his fifties or sixties who received an inactivated influenza vaccine. The CDR3 loop reads CASSLAEGIGQKNIQYF. Written as DNA, the CDR3 is TGTGCCAGCAGCTTGGCTGAGGGGATCGGGCAAAAAAACATTCAGTACTTC.